Included here is one T cell receptor (beta chain) sequence, with context. This sample stems from a study of blood T cell repertoires in COVID-19. About the study: T cells, B-cell-depleted T cells, or PBMCs provided the cDNA or gDNA that served as material.

Only in-frame clones appear in the TCRdb table, and some are missing; sequencing was by immunoSEQ multiplex PCR. There are about 300,000 clones in the sample; about four fifths occur only once, and approximately 9% lies in the top ten. CDR1 and CDR2 (germline): MNHEY, SVGEGT. The V segment lost 4 bases and the J segment 5 bases; nucleotides outside the gene matches: 5. The CDR3 has 15 residues. Sequencing used peripheral blood. The chain recombines TRBV6-2 or TRBV6-3 with TRBJ2-1, with 10 bases that match TRBD1. The source of this sequence is a woman between 50 and 59 years old who had recovered from COVID-19. DNA of the CDR3: TGTGCCAGCAGTTCCCGGGACAGGGGCCACAATGAGCAGTTCTTC. This sequence encodes CASSSRDRGHNEQFF.